The clone carrying this T cell receptor beta chain was counted a single time. These data are taken from a study of blood T cell repertoires in COVID-19. Background on the study: Italy, Spain and the United States were the sources of the convalescent and acute COVID-19 samples. The cDNA or gDNA used as material had been derived from T cells, B-cell-depleted T cells, or PBMCs.

In the study's own analysis: Nucleated cell counts were estimated from reference gene primer amplification. Here immunoSEQ multiplex PCR was the method, and the copy in TCRdb shows in-frame clones only, minus some. The D gene and trimming were derived from the DNA, and the V and J assignments and clone size from that table. The top ten hold 0.85% to 0.95% of the sample, which has about 250,000 clones, about nine tenths seen once. This CDR3 is built from 15 residues. CDR1 is MDHEN, CDR2 SYDVKM, per germline. V was clipped by 5 bases and J by 4 bases; unmatched bases: 8. This receptor was obtained from a woman aged 40 to 50 who had recovered from COVID-19. The material sequenced was peripheral blood. The rearrangement links TRBV28 to TRBJ1-2, with 9 bases that match TRBD1. The CDR3 here is CASSGETGGSYGYTF. The CDR3, as DNA: TGTGCCAGCAGTGGGGAGACAGGGGGTAGCTATGGCTACACCTTC.